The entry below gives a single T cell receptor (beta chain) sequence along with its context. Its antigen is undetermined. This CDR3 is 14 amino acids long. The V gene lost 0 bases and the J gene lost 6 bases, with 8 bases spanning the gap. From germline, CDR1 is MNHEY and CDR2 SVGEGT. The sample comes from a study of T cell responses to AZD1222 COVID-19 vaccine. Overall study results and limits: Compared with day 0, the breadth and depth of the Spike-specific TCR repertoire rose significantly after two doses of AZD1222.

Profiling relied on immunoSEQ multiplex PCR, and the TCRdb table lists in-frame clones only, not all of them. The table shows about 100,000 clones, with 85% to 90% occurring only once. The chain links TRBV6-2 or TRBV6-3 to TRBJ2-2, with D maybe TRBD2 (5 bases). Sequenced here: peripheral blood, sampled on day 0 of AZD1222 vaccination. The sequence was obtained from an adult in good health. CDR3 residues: CASSYSTGAGELFF. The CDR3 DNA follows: TGTGCCAGCAGTTACTCGACCGGGGCCGGGGAGCTGTTTTTT.